Reported below is one TCR beta chain. The CDR3 is 13 amino acids. Germline-derived CDR1 and CDR2 are MNHEY and SVGAGI. Between the trimmed V and J ends, which lost 6 bases and 12 bases, there was a span of 15 bases. The sample originates from a study of blood T cell repertoires in COVID-19. The wider study: Whether acute or convalescent, the COVID-19 samples came from the United States, Italy and Spain. Sources were T cells, B-cell-depleted T cells, or PBMCs; the material itself was cDNA or gDNA.

In the original analysis: Reference gene primer amplification yielded estimated nucleated cell counts. Assay used: immunoSEQ multiplex PCR; TCRdb lists only in-frame clones, some missing. V, J and clone size derive from that table, while D and trimming were established from the DNA sequence. Of 35,000 or so clones in the sample, 90% were seen once. The receptor comes from a human donor in a cohort sampled during active COVID-19. What was sequenced was peripheral blood. The gene calls are TRBV6-5 and TRBJ1-6; D may be TRBD1 (5 bases). CDR3 nucleotides: TGTGCCAGCAGAGACAGAGGTATCCAACCCCTCCACTTT. Amino acid sequence: CASRDRGIQPLHF.